This is a list of T cell receptor beta chains from one sample in a study of graft-versus-host responses after intestinal transplantation. These receptors are not linked to any known antigen. Profiled with immunoSEQ multiplex PCR; TCRdb holds only in-frame clones, not every one. This table holds 65,000 to 85,000 clones, around 87% found once. Sequences were derived from unstimulated CD8+ T cells sorted from spleen or lymph node cells, sampled before transplant. The origin of the receptors is a human donor who was the organ donor for an intestinal transplant. CDR3s include the opening cysteine and the closing phenylalanine or tryptophan. Fields, in order: V gene, J gene, clone size, D gene, CDR3 protein, CDR3 DNA. A D gene is named only where the DNA matches it firmly. Clone size is given for some rows only: seen once, a few or many times, or a class if the clone is expanded.

V: TRBV6-5
J: TRBJ1-6
size: NA
D: NA
CDR3: CASSYSGSPLHF
DNA: TGTGCCAGCAGTTACTCGGGTTCACCCCTCCACTTT

V: TRBV21-1
J: TRBJ2-3
size: NA
D: NA
CDR3: CAYKLGGGRTDTQYF
DNA: TGTGCCTACAAGTTGGGTGGGGGGCGCACAGATACGCAGTATTTT

V: TRBV28
J: TRBJ2-2
size: NA
D: TRBD1
CDR3: CASSRDSFDTRELFF
DNA: TGTGCCAGCAGTCGGGACAGTTTCGACACCAGGGAGCTGTTTTTT

V: TRBV2
J: TRBJ2-7
size: NA
D: TRBD1
CDR3: CASSEFFGTGGSEQYF
DNA: TGTGCCAGCAGTGAATTTTTTGGGACAGGGGGTAGCGAGCAGTACTTC

V: TRBV7-9
J: TRBJ2-7
size: NA
D: TRBD1
CDR3: CASSFGQGAIGQYF
DNA: TGTGCCAGCAGCTTCGGACAGGGGGCAATTGGGCAGTACTTC

V: TRBV27
J: TRBJ2-1
size: NA
D: TRBD1
CDR3: CASSVGTGGPYNEQFF
DNA: TGTGCCAGCAGTGTTGGGACAGGGGGACCCTACAATGAGCAGTTCTTC

V: TRBV28
J: TRBJ2-7
size: NA
D: TRBD2
CDR3: CASSVTSGDPIIYEQYF
DNA: TGTGCCAGCAGTGTCACTAGCGGGGATCCCATCATCTACGAGCAGTACTTC

V: TRBV6-1
J: TRBJ2-7
size: few
D: NA
CDR3: CASSESAGQAEQYF
DNA: TGTGCCAGCAGTGAATCCGCGGGGCAGGCCGAGCAGTACTTC

V: TRBV7-6
J: TRBJ1-1
size: once
D: NA
CDR3: CASSLVTETNTEAFF
DNA: TGTGCCAGCAGCTTAGTAACGGAGACGAACACTGAAGCTTTCTTT

V: TRBV28
J: TRBJ1-1
size: NA
D: TRBD1
CDR3: CASSIRTGGRGTEAFF
DNA: TGTGCCAGCAGTATACGGACAGGGGGCCGGGGCACTGAAGCTTTCTTT

V: TRBV2
J: TRBJ1-5
size: NA
D: NA
CDR3: CASSDAGLGGGQPQHF
DNA: TGTGCCAGCAGTGATGCGGGACTGGGGGGGGGTCAGCCCCAGCATTTT

V: TRBV5-1
J: TRBJ2-4
size: NA
D: TRBD1
CDR3: CASSLGQGANIQYF
DNA: TGCGCCAGCAGCTTGGGACAGGGGGCGAACATTCAGTACTTC

V: TRBV7-9
J: TRBJ2-7
size: once
D: NA
CDR3: CASSPIGVGVYEQYF
DNA: TGTGCCAGCAGCCCAATTGGGGTAGGAGTCTACGAGCAGTACTTC

V: TRBV11-2
J: TRBJ2-1
size: NA
D: TRBD2
CDR3: CASSSEGWAGEDNEQFF
DNA: TGTGCCAGCAGCTCCGAGGGGTGGGCGGGGGAGGACAATGAGCAGTTCTTC

V: TRBV7-8
J: TRBJ1-5
size: NA
D: NA
CDR3: CASSTDPGRADGNQPQHF
DNA: TGTGCCAGCAGCACGGACCCAGGGAGGGCGGACGGCAATCAGCCCCAGCATTTT

V: TRBV18
J: TRBJ1-2
size: NA
D: NA
CDR3: CASSPSHYGYTF
DNA: TGTGCCAGCTCTCCTTCCCACTATGGCTACACCTTC

V: TRBV5-1
J: TRBJ2-7
size: once
D: TRBD2
CDR3: CASSMGGGAQADEQYF
DNA: TGCGCCAGCAGCATGGGCGGGGGGGCGCAAGCCGACGAGCAGTACTTC

V: TRBV27
J: TRBJ1-1
size: NA
D: NA
CDR3: CASSPQDHAAEAFF
DNA: TGTGCCAGCAGTCCCCAGGACCACGCTGCAGAAGCTTTCTTT

V: TRBV11-2
J: TRBJ2-7
size: NA
D: NA
CDR3: CASSLVYSSISYEQYF
DNA: TGTGCCAGCAGCTTAGTATACAGCTCCATCTCCTACGAGCAGTACTTC

V: TRBV19
J: TRBJ2-1
size: NA
D: NA
CDR3: CASSIDGSSYNEQFF
DNA: TGTGCCAGTAGTATAGACGGGAGCTCCTACAATGAGCAGTTCTTC

V: TRBV11-2
J: TRBJ2-7
size: NA
D: TRBD1
CDR3: CASSAPNYRGSPYEQYF
DNA: TGTGCCAGCAGCGCCCCAAATTACAGGGGATCACCCTACGAGCAGTACTTC

V: TRBV27
J: TRBJ2-1
size: once
D: NA
CDR3: CASSPGQLLYNEQFF
DNA: TGTGCCAGCAGTCCAGGACAGCTCTTATACAATGAGCAGTTCTTC

V: TRBV14
J: TRBJ2-7
size: once
D: NA
CDR3: CASSQQRSYEQYF
DNA: TGTGCCAGCAGCCAACAGCGCTCCTACGAGCAGTACTTC

V: TRBV27
J: TRBJ2-1
size: NA
D: NA
CDR3: CASSLALTGTYNEQFF
DNA: TGTGCCAGCAGTTTGGCCCTGACAGGAACCTACAATGAGCAGTTCTTC

V: TRBV10-3
J: TRBJ1-2
size: NA
D: NA
CDR3: CAIKVTGQSGYTF
DNA: TGTGCCATCAAGGTAACAGGCCAGAGCGGCTACACCTTC

V: TRBV4-1
J: TRBJ2-5
size: NA
D: TRBD1
CDR3: CASSPDRAQETQYF
DNA: TGCGCCAGCAGCCCTGACAGGGCCCAAGAGACCCAGTACTTC

V: TRBV6-5
J: TRBJ2-6
size: NA
D: TRBD2
CDR3: CASSLGGYGANVLTF
DNA: TGTGCCAGCAGCCTCGGGGGGTACGGGGCCAACGTCCTGACTTTC

V: TRBV28
J: TRBJ2-5
size: NA
D: NA
CDR3: CASSSRTRWPETQYF
DNA: TGTGCCAGCAGCTCCCGGACCCGATGGCCAGAGACCCAGTACTTC

V: TRBV9
J: TRBJ2-5
size: NA
D: TRBD1
CDR3: CASSPSTGIEETQYF
DNA: TGTGCCAGCAGCCCCTCGACAGGGATCGAAGAGACCCAGTACTTC

V: TRBV9
J: TRBJ2-6
size: NA
D: NA
CDR3: CASSVFSGANVLTF
DNA: TGTGCCAGCAGCGTTTTTTCTGGGGCCAACGTCCTGACTTTC

V: TRBV5-6
J: TRBJ1-5
size: NA
D: NA
CDR3: CASSLGRLYSNQPQHF
DNA: TGTGCCAGCAGCTTGGGGCGACTGTATAGCAATCAGCCCCAGCATTTT

V: TRBV27
J: TRBJ1-6
size: NA
D: NA
CDR3: CASSLGHNSPLHF
DNA: TGTGCCAGCAGTCTGGGCCATAATTCACCCCTCCACTTT

V: TRBV15
J: TRBJ1-3
size: NA
D: NA
CDR3: CATSSVDRATHSGNTIYF
DNA: TGTGCCACCAGCAGTGTTGATCGGGCCACCCACTCTGGAAACACCATATATTTT

V: TRBV11-2
J: TRBJ2-7
size: NA
D: NA
CDR3: CASSLVGGSYEQYF
DNA: TGTGCCAGCAGCTTAGTAGGGGGGTCCTACGAGCAGTACTTC

V: TRBV9
J: TRBJ2-1
size: NA
D: NA
CDR3: CASSVEDQGGGYNEQFF
DNA: TGTGCCAGCAGCGTAGAGGATCAGGGGGGTGGGTACAATGAGCAGTTCTTC

V: TRBV28
J: TRBJ1-6
size: NA
D: NA
CDR3: CASSFRVAVNSPLHF
DNA: TGTGCCAGCAGTTTCCGGGTAGCAGTTAATTCACCCCTCCACTTT

V: TRBV5-6
J: TRBJ2-7
size: NA
D: NA
CDR3: CASSLGDIAYEQYF
DNA: TGTGCCAGCAGCTTGGGGGACATTGCCTACGAGCAGTACTTC

V: TRBV27
J: TRBJ2-7
size: NA
D: NA
CDR3: CASGGASYEQYF
DNA: TGTGCCAGCGGGGGGGCCTCCTACGAGCAGTACTTC

V: TRBV19
J: TRBJ1-1
size: NA
D: NA
CDR3: CASKGVMNTEAFF
DNA: TGTGCCAGTAAGGGGGTCATGAACACTGAAGCTTTCTTT

V: TRBV6-4
J: TRBJ2-1
size: few
D: NA
CDR3: CASSEDSEVDEQFF
DNA: TGTGCCAGCAGTGAAGACAGCGAGGTTGATGAGCAGTTCTTC

V: TRBV4-2
J: TRBJ2-7
size: NA
D: NA
CDR3: CASSQEYAVLGRVYEQYF
DNA: TGTGCCAGCAGCCAAGAATATGCAGTGTTGGGTCGGGTCTACGAGCAGTACTTC

V: TRBV6-5
J: TRBJ1-1
size: NA
D: NA
CDR3: CASSYLLAGLGAFF
DNA: TGTGCCAGCAGTTACTTATTGGCCGGGCTCGGAGCTTTCTTT

V: TRBV4-1
J: TRBJ2-5
size: NA
D: TRBD1
CDR3: CASSLSGTGETQYF
DNA: TGCGCCAGCAGCCTCTCGGGGACAGGAGAGACCCAGTACTTC

V: TRBV9
J: TRBJ1-6
size: once
D: TRBD1
CDR3: CASSQGLQGQSPLHF
DNA: TGTGCCAGCAGTCAGGGGCTACAGGGGCAATCACCCCTCCACTTT

V: TRBV5-1
J: TRBJ2-7
size: NA
D: TRBD1
CDR3: CASRVTGSSYEQYF
DNA: TGCGCCAGCAGGGTGACAGGGTCGAGCTACGAGCAGTACTTC

V: TRBV27
J: TRBJ1-1
size: NA
D: NA
CDR3: CASSTSPAGPNTEAFF
DNA: TGTGCCAGCAGTACATCCCCGGCAGGCCCGAACACTGAAGCTTTCTTT

V: TRBV28
J: TRBJ1-5
size: NA
D: NA
CDR3: CASSSRGSNQPQHF
DNA: TGTGCCAGCAGTTCCAGGGGAAGCAATCAGCCCCAGCATTTT